One and the same sample provided the 26 T cell receptor beta chains below, sequenced in a study of T cell repertoires in cytomegalovirus infection. TCRdb used MiXCR to reprocess the reads, holding one entry per CDR3 protein. The sample consists of 680,000 or so distinct CDR3 sequences, roughly 36% of them appearing once. Their target antigens are unknown. The sequencing here drew on cultured PBMCs, taken from culture after CMV antigen stimulation. All receptors derive from a human donor in good health (CMV status not recorded). Some clones in this sample may be carry-over from other donors' samples.

The chain employs TRBV27 and TRBJ2-4; 7 nucleotides match TRBD1. V shed 3 bases and J 0 bases; nucleotides not matched to a gene: 17. CDR3 length equals 20 residues. CDR1 and CDR2 (germline): MNHEY, SMNVEV (reference sequence). CDR3 sequence reads: CASSFPRDRGTALAKNIQYF. The CDR3 DNA follows: TGTGCCAGCAGTTTCCCTCGTGATCGAGGGACAGCCCTAGCCAAAAACATTCAGTACTTC.

This clonotype has just a few counts. The chain links TRBV30 to TRBJ2-3; 9 bases map to TRBD1. Germline loops: CDR1 GTSNPN, CDR2 SVGIG (reference sequence). The CDR3 length is 15 residues. The V segment lost 5 bases and the J segment 2 bases; nucleotides outside the gene matches: 8. CDR3 bases: TGTGCCTGGGGGGGACGGGACAGGGTCACAGATACGCAGTATTTT. It translates to CAWGGRDRVTDTQYF.

V and J are TRBV5-4 and TRBJ2-3; no firm D call. The CDR3 consists of 17 residues. V was clipped by 3 bases and J by 3 bases, with 20 bases between them. CDR1 and CDR2 (germline): SGHNT, YYREEE (reference sequence). The CDR3 reads CASSSSMTDLGTDTQYF. CDR3 nucleotide sequence: TGTGCCAGCAGCTCTTCGATGACCGATCTAGGAACAGATACGCAGTATTTT.

This rearrangement joins TRBV12-5 to TRBJ2-1; tentative D call: TRBD2 (6 bases). The CDR3 contains 12 residues. V was pared by 6 bases and J by 6 bases, with 9 bases between. Germline V gene data show CDR1 as LGHNT and CDR2 as FRNRAP. This CDR3 is CASGRSGNEQFF. As DNA, the CDR3 is TGTGCTAGTGGCCGTAGCGGCAATGAGCAGTTCTTC.

The CDR3 nucleotides read TGTGCCAGCAGTTTGGTCCAGGGCCAACAGCCCCAGCATTTT. It codes for CASSLVQGQQPQHF. The gene calls are TRBV27 and TRBJ1-5, with D maybe TRBD1 (5 bases). The germline V and J ends were trimmed by 3 bases and 7 bases, with 13 bases remaining between them. Germline CDR1 is MNHEY and CDR2 is SMNVEV (reference sequence). The CDR3 totals 14 residues.

This clonotype was observed at least ten times. The chain has TRBV7-2 and TRBJ2-4; no firm D call. From germline, CDR1 is SGHTA and CDR2 FQGNSA. V lost 5 bases to trimming and J lost 0 bases, with 14 bases between them. This CDR3 contains 16 residues. CDR3 nucleotides: TGTGCCAGCAGCCCCCTAGGTCAGACAGCCAAAAACATTCAGTACTTC. This encodes CASSPLGQTAKNIQYF.

This clonotype was seen repeatedly, ten times or more. The chain uses TRBV7-6 and TRBJ2-1; D remains unclear. Germline V gene sequence: CDR1 SGHVS, CDR2 FNYEAQ. Trimming took 5 bases from V and 10 from J, leaving 15 bases between them. The length of the CDR3 is 13 residues. CDR3 in amino acids: CASSPGPAGEQFF. The CDR3 region has the DNA TGTGCCAGCAGCCCGGGCCCAGCCGGGGAGCAGTTCTTC.

This clonotype was recorded at least ten times. The chain is built from TRBV7-2 and TRBJ1-2; maybe TRBD1 (5 bases). This CDR3 has 16 residues. V was cut by 1 base and J by 0 bases, with 12 bases left in between. Germline V gives CDR1 SGHTA, CDR2 FQGNSA. CDR3 in DNA: TGTGCCAGCAGCTTAGATTTCGGGGGGGCTAACTATGGCTACACCTTC. Its protein is CASSLDFGGANYGYTF.

This clonotype appeared a few times. V is TRBV7-2 and J is TRBJ2-5; D is uncertain. The CDR3 sequence is 14 residues long. The germline CDR1 and CDR2 sequences are SGHTA and FQGNSA. Trimming removed 5 bases at V and 5 bases at J, with 15 bases between. The CDR3 is CASSNGIAMETQYF. The CDR3 DNA follows: TGTGCCAGCAGCAATGGAATAGCCATGGAGACCCAGTACTTC.

V and J are TRBV4-2 and TRBJ2-1, with TRBD2 identical over 7 bases. Germline V CDR1 and CDR2: LGHNA, YNFKEQ. V lost 1 base, J lost 5 bases, and 5 bases stayed unmatched. This CDR3 is 15 amino acids long. CDR3 amino acids: CASSQASGDHNEQFF. In DNA form, the CDR3 reads TGTGCCAGCAGCCAAGCCAGCGGGGACCACAATGAGCAGTTCTTC.

V usage is TRBV19 and J usage is TRBJ2-1; D is ambiguous. This CDR3 comprises 13 residues. Trimming removed 3 bases at V and 7 bases at J, with 10 bases between. Germline V gene data show CDR1 as LNHDA and CDR2 as SQIVND (reference sequence). The CDR3 loop reads CASSIMRGNEQFF. CDR3 DNA: TGTGCCAGTAGTATTATGAGAGGAAATGAGCAGTTCTTC.

The V gene is TRBV12-3 or TRBV12-4, the J gene TRBJ1-5; 7 bases are shared with TRBD1. The trim removed 7 bases at V and 3 bases at J, leaving 3 bases unmatched. The CDR3 spans 13 residues. The CDR3 coding sequence is TGTGCCAGCACCGGGACAGTCAATCAGCCCCAGCATTTT. It specifies CASTGTVNQPQHF.

This clonotype was detected a few times. The chain recombines TRBV11-1 with TRBJ2-2, with TRBD1 identical over 9 bases. From germline, CDR1 is SGHAT and CDR2 FQDESV (reference sequence). Trimming took 5 bases from V and 6 from J; bases not matched to a gene: 7. CDR3 length: 15 residues. The DNA for the CDR3 is TGTGCCAGCAGCCCGGGACAGGGTATCCCCGGGGAGCTGTTTTTT. It is translated as CASSPGQGIPGELFF.

This clonotype came up many times. V and J are TRBV7-2 and TRBJ2-3; 7 bases line up with TRBD1. The ends lost 5 bases at V and 3 bases at J; junction bases unmatched: 8. Germline V lookup: CDR1 SGHTA, CDR2 FQGNSA. CDR3 size: 15 residues. The CDR3 DNA reads TGTGCCAGCAGCAGACAGGGTCCAAGGACAGATACGCAGTATTTT. This encodes CASSRQGPRTDTQYF.

V is TRBV18 and J is TRBJ2-5, with 8 positions matching TRBD2. The CDR3 is made up of 15 amino acids. After removal of 1 base from V and 1 base from J, the junction contained 2 bases not matched to a gene. Germline V gene sequence: CDR1 KGHSH, CDR2 LQKENI. The CDR3 DNA reads TGTGCCAGCTCACCACTAGGACTAGCCCAAGAGACCCAGTACTTC. This encodes CASSPLGLAQETQYF.

This clonotype was recorded a few times. The V call is TRBV4-1, the J call TRBJ2-1, with D possibly TRBD2 on 6 matching bases. Trimming took 2 bases from V and 4 from J, leaving 18 bases between them. CDR1 and CDR2 (germline): MGHRA, YSYEKL. This CDR3 spans 17 amino acids. CDR3 DNA: TGCGCCAGCAGCCAAAACCTTCCCTCGACTAGATACAATGAGCAGTTCTTC. Translation gives CASSQNLPSTRYNEQFF.

This clonotype was recorded a few times. The chain joins TRBV6-5 to TRBJ1-1, with D unclear. Germline V gene lookup returns CDR1 MNHEY and CDR2 SVGAGI. Trimming took 2 bases from V and 1 from J, leaving 5 bases between them. The CDR3 extends over 13 amino acids. CDR3 residues: CASSYRWNTEAFF. The CDR3 DNA follows: TGTGCCAGCAGTTACAGGTGGAACACTGAAGCTTTCTTT.

Many counts were recorded for this clonotype. The chain uses TRBV18 and TRBJ1-4; 8 bases line up with TRBD1. The CDR3 covers 14 residues. Looked up from germline, CDR1 is KGHSH and CDR2 is LQKENI. V shed 2 bases, J shed 8 bases, and the junction held 4 bases outside the gene matches. CDR3 sequence: CASSPRQGNEKLFF. CDR3 coding DNA: TGTGCCAGCTCACCAAGACAGGGGAACGAAAAACTGTTTTTT. The variable domain in full, with the rest retrieved from reference TRBV18 and TRBJ1-4, is NAGVMQNPRHLVRRRGQEARLRCSPMKGHSHVYWYRQLPEEGLKFMVYLQKENIIDESGMPKERFSAEFPKEGPSILRIQQVVRGDSAAYFCASSPRQGNEKLFFGSGTQLSVL.

The V call is TRBV29-1, the J call TRBJ2-7; 12 bases align to TRBD2. This CDR3 has 16 amino acids. Germline loops: CDR1 SQVTM, CDR2 ANQGSEA. The ends lost 4 bases at V and 3 bases at J; junction bases unmatched: 10. CDR3 region: CSVGGLAGGPVYEQYF. The CDR3 nucleotides read TGCAGCGTTGGAGGGCTAGCGGGGGGGCCGGTCTACGAGCAGTACTTC.

The chain uses TRBV15 and TRBJ1-2; no clear D gene. Germline V gene sequence: CDR1 LNHNV, CDR2 YYDKDF (reference sequence). V was cut by 0 bases and J by 4 bases, with 12 bases left in between. This CDR3 contains 15 residues. The CDR3 region has the DNA TGTGCCACCAGCAGAGATATCGCGCGCAGCTATGGCTACACCTTC. It codes for CATSRDIARSYGYTF. Complete variable domain (other parts from reference TRBV15 and TRBJ1-2): DAMVIQNPRYQVTQFGKPVTLSCSQTLNHNVMYWYQQKSSQAPKLLFHYYDKDFNNEADTPDNFQSRRPNTSFCFLDIRSPGLGDTAMYLCATSRDIARSYGYTFGSGTRLTVV.

The V call is TRBV20-1, the J call TRBJ2-1; 10 bases match TRBD2. Trimming at V came to 6 bases and at J to 0 bases, leaving 8 bases not matched to a gene. CDR3 length equals 16 residues. The V gene's germline CDR1 is DFQATT and CDR2 SNEGSKA (reference sequence). The CDR3 DNA is TGCAGTGCCCTTAATAAGCGGGAGGGCTCCTACAATGAGCAGTTCTTC. Translating it yields CSALNKREGSYNEQFF.

V and J are TRBV24-1 and TRBJ1-1; unclear D gene. V was trimmed by 8 bases and J by 4 bases, leaving 7 bases between them. Germline-derived CDR1 and CDR2 are KGHDR and SFDVKD. The CDR3 covers 11 residues. Written as DNA, the CDR3 is TGTGCCACCAAGGTCGGCACTGAAGCTTTCTTT. Its protein is CATKVGTEAFF.

This sequence joins TRBV20-1 and TRBJ1-4, with 8 positions matching TRBD1. CDR3 length: 16 residues. Germline V gene sequence: CDR1 DFQATT, CDR2 SNEGSKA (reference sequence). V was pared by 6 bases and J by 4 bases, with 13 bases of the junction left unmatched. CDR3 nucleotides: TGCAGTGCCGAACAGACAGGGGCGAGACGTAATGAAAAACTGTTTTTT. It is translated as CSAEQTGARRNEKLFF.

The V call is TRBV29-1, the J call TRBJ1-2; 10 bases align to TRBD1. Per germline, CDR1 SQVTM and CDR2 ANQGSEA. The CDR3 has 12 residues. Unmatched junction bases numbered 6, after V lost 5 bases and J lost 9 bases. CDR3 sequence reads: CSVNGQGESYTF. The CDR3 nucleotides are TGCAGCGTTAACGGACAGGGGGAGAGCTACACCTTC.

The J gene is TRBJ2-1, the V gene TRBV12-3 or TRBV12-4; tentatively, D is TRBD1 or TRBD2 (6 bases each). The CDR3 has 11 residues. The V end was cut by 5 bases, the J end by 14 bases, with 13 bases between. In DNA form, the CDR3 reads TGTGCCAGCAGTGAGGGGGGACATAAGTTCTTC. This sequence encodes CASSEGGHKFF.

The rearrangement uses TRBV6-2 or TRBV6-3 and TRBJ2-1; 8 bases align to TRBD2. J was trimmed by 2 bases and V by 0 bases; bases with no gene match: 6. The CDR3 has 17 residues. Germline CDR1 is MNHEY and CDR2 is SVGEGT. The CDR3 coding sequence is TGTGCCAGCAGTTACTCCTTAGCGGGAAAAGCCTACAATGAGCAGTTCTTC. It specifies CASSYSLAGKAYNEQFF.